A selection of T cell receptor beta chains follows, all from one sample in a study of chemoradiotherapy in HPV16-positive cancers. This table comes from immunoSEQ multiplex PCR, and its TCRdb copy is limited to in-frame clones, with some not included. The sample records 480 or so clones, roughly 92% being singletons. Sample: tumor tissue, taken from a patient who underwent chemoradiotherapy. All receptors derive from a human donor with HPV-associated anogenital cancer. Both conserved end residues are part of each CDR3. Each record gives: V gene, J gene, D gene, clone size, CDR3 protein, CDR3 DNA. D genes are given only for firm matches. Clone size is shown for a subset of rows, as once, few, many or a class of expanded clone.

>TRBV5-1|TRBJ1-2|NA|NA
CASSLLEGRYGYTF
TGCGCCAGCAGCTTGCTCGAGGGTAGATATGGCTACACCTTC
>TRBV5-1|TRBJ2-2|NA|NA
CASSLGTGLRSGELFF
TGCGCCAGCAGCTTGGGGACAGGACTAAGGTCCGGGGAGCTGTTTTTT
>TRBV7-2|TRBJ2-7|TRBD2|NA
CASSLVWPSGTYEQYF
TGTGCCAGCAGCTTAGTTTGGCCTAGCGGGACCTACGAGCAGTACTTC
>TRBV12-2|TRBJ2-1|NA|NA
CASRLVGGAGGLYNEQFF
TGTGCAAGTCGCTTAGTAGGGGGAGCGGGGGGGCTATACAATGAGCAGTTCTTC
>TRBV5-6|TRBJ2-7|NA|NA
CASSTEVGYEQYF
TGTGCCAGCAGCACCGAGGTGGGCTACGAGCAGTACTTC
>TRBV5-1|TRBJ2-1|TRBD2|NA
CASSQGSTSVYNEQFF
TGCGCCAGCAGCCAGGGGTCGACTAGCGTCTACAATGAGCAGTTCTTC
>TRBV7-9|TRBJ2-1|NA|once
CASSFQGYNEQFF
TGTGCCAGCAGCTTCCAGGGATACAATGAGCAGTTCTTC
>TRBV6-1|TRBJ2-7|NA|NA
CASRDPGRSYEQYF
TGTGCCAGCAGGGACCCTGGCAGGTCCTACGAGCAGTACTTC
>TRBV4-3|TRBJ1-4|TRBD1|NA
CASSQGQGNEKLFF
TGCGCCAGCAGCCAAGGACAGGGGAATGAAAAACTGTTTTTT
>TRBV30|TRBJ2-6|NA|NA
CACMTDFKSGANVLTF
TGTGCCTGTATGACAGACTTCAAATCTGGGGCCAACGTCCTGACTTTC
>TRBV2|TRBJ1-3|NA|NA
CASSGQLVSGNTIYF
TGTGCCAGCAGTGGGCAGTTAGTCTCTGGAAACACCATATATTTT
>TRBV20-1|TRBJ1-2|NA|NA
CRGGSAYGYTF
TGCAGGGGAGGGTCGGCCTATGGCTACACCTTC
>TRBV28|TRBJ1-5|NA|NA
CASRYRTSGSNQPQHF
TGTGCCAGCAGATATAGAACCTCCGGGAGCAATCAGCCCCAGCATTTT
>TRBV6-1|TRBJ1-1|NA|NA
CASRWAENTEAFF
TGTGCCAGCAGGTGGGCAGAGAACACTGAAGCTTTCTTT
>TRBV11-3|TRBJ2-1|TRBD2|once
CASSFLSGAPYNEQFF
TGTGCCAGCAGCTTCCTTAGCGGGGCCCCCTACAATGAGCAGTTCTTC
>TRBV7-9|TRBJ1-6|TRBD1|NA
CASSLWGTGDTYNSPLHF
TGTGCCAGCAGCTTATGGGGGACAGGGGACACCTATAATTCACCCCTCCACTTT
>TRBV7-9|TRBJ2-5|NA|NA
CASSQDWRETQYF
TGTGCCAGCAGCCAGGACTGGCGGGAGACCCAGTACTTC
>TRBV6-5|TRBJ1-5|TRBD1|NA
CASSSGGQGQPQHF
TGTGCCAGCAGTTCAGGGGGGCAGGGACAGCCCCAGCATTTT
>TRBV7-2|TRBJ2-1|TRBD2|NA
CASSLQPSGGADEQFF
TGTGCCAGCAGCTTACAACCAAGCGGGGGGGCTGATGAGCAGTTCTTC
>TRBV7-9|TRBJ1-1|NA|once
CASSSPGFNTEAFF
TGTGCCAGCAGCTCACCGGGGTTCAACACTGAAGCTTTCTTT
>TRBV29-1|TRBJ2-7|TRBD2|NA
CSVRRTSGAYEQYF
TGCAGCGTTCGTCGGACTAGCGGGGCGTACGAGCAGTACTTC
>TRBV6-1|TRBJ2-6|NA|few
CASSEATTGANVLTF
TGTGCCAGCAGTGAAGCCACGACTGGGGCCAACGTCCTGACTTTC
>TRBV11-2|TRBJ2-1|NA|NA
CASRIGATSPYNEQFF
TGTGCCAGCAGAATAGGGGCAACCTCGCCCTACAATGAGCAGTTCTTC
>TRBV7-9|TRBJ2-7|TRBD2|NA
CASSLGTSGGFSSYEQYF
TGTGCCAGCAGCTTGGGGACTAGCGGGGGTTTCAGCTCCTACGAGCAGTACTTC
>TRBV7-3|TRBJ2-7|NA|NA
CASSPTGPSNEQYF
TGTGCCAGCAGCCCCACGGGACCCTCCAACGAGCAGTACTTC
>TRBV4-2|TRBJ1-2|NA|NA
CASSPNPPSYYGYTF
TGTGCCAGCAGCCCCAATCCGCCTTCCTACTATGGCTACACCTTC
>TRBV7-6|TRBJ1-2|NA|NA
CASGPDSVTYGYTF
TGTGCCAGCGGACCTGATTCCGTTACCTATGGCTACACCTTC
>TRBV10-3|TRBJ2-2|NA|NA
CAISESRAKATNTGELFF
TGTGCCATCAGTGAGTCCAGGGCTAAGGCTACCAACACCGGGGAGCTGTTTTTT
>TRBV4-1|TRBJ1-3|NA|NA
CASSQAVLSSGNTIYF
TGCGCCAGCAGCCAAGCTGTATTGAGCTCTGGAAACACCATATATTTT
>TRBV2|TRBJ1-6|NA|NA
CASSEMGNTLHF
TGTGCCAGCAGTGAAATGGGGAATACCCTCCACTTT
>TRBV28|TRBJ1-6|NA|NA
CASLGQNNSPLHF
TGTGCCAGCCTTGGACAGAATAATTCACCCCTCCACTTT
>TRBV7-6|TRBJ2-1|TRBD1|NA
CASSSRSQGADSYNEQFF
TGTGCCAGCAGCTCACGATCTCAGGGGGCGGACTCCTACAATGAGCAGTTCTTC
>TRBV10-1|TRBJ2-3|NA|NA
CASSESGGGTDTQYF
TGCGCCAGCAGTGAGTCAGGCGGGGGCACAGATACGCAGTATTTT
>TRBV6-4|TRBJ1-1|NA|NA
CASSDSTDSNTITFF
TGTGCCAGCAGTGACTCGACAGACTCAAATACTATAACATTCTTT
>TRBV6-4|TRBJ2-1|NA|NA
CASSPQDSNEQFF
TGTGCCAGCAGTCCCCAGGACAGCAATGAGCAGTTCTTC
>TRBV9|TRBJ2-1|TRBD2|NA
CASSVGPAGGDNEQFF
TGTGCCAGCAGCGTAGGGCCAGCGGGGGGGGACAATGAGCAGTTCTTC
>TRBV18|TRBJ2-1|NA|NA
CASSPGLDNNEQFF
TGTGCCAGCTCACCGGGTTTAGACAACAATGAGCAGTTCTTC
>TRBV6-5|TRBJ2-5|TRBD2|NA
CASSSGVLAGEETQYF
TGTGCCAGCAGTTCCGGCGTACTAGCGGGGGAAGAGACCCAGTACTTC
>TRBV2|TRBJ1-1|NA|NA
CASSDNRPTLGAFF
TGTGCCAGCAGTGATAACCGCCCAACACTGGGAGCTTTCTTT
>TRBV30|TRBJ1-1|NA|few
CASPKTGNTEAFF
TGTGCCTCCCCAAAGACAGGGAACACTGAAGCTTTCTTT
>TRBV27|TRBJ2-3|NA|NA
CASSLRGDTQYF
TGTGCCAGCAGTTTAAGGGGAGATACGCAGTATTTT
>TRBV7-3|TRBJ2-1|NA|NA
CASSLMVGGRNEQFF
TGTGCCAGCAGCTTAATGGTGGGGGGGCGGAATGAGCAGTTCTTC
>TRBV27|TRBJ1-2|NA|NA
CASSLKAAQGYGYTF
TGTGCCAGCAGTTTAAAGGCAGCACAGGGCTATGGCTACACCTTC
>TRBV6-6|TRBJ2-7|NA|NA
CASSYLLNREQYF
TGTGCCAGCAGTTACCTCCTAAATCGGGAGCAGTACTTC
>TRBV5-1|TRBJ2-5|NA|NA
CASSSDRTQYF
TGCGCCAGCAGCTCGGACAGAACCCAGTACTTC
>TRBV2|TRBJ1-2|NA|NA
CASSEATVYGYTF
TGTGCCAGCAGTGAAGCGACGGTCTATGGCTACACCTTC
>TRBV19|TRBJ1-6|NA|NA
CASSLRDPRALHF
TGTGCCAGTAGTCTCCGGGACCCCCGGGCCCTCCACTTT
>TRBV14|TRBJ2-7|NA|NA
CASSQWGTGAYEQYF
TGTGCCAGCAGCCAATGGGGTACGGGGGCCTACGAGCAGTACTTC
>TRBV19|TRBJ1-6|NA|NA
CASSPNTGRFGALHF
TGTGCCAGTAGCCCTAATACAGGGAGATTTGGGGCCCTCCACTTT
>TRBV11-2|TRBJ2-7|TRBD2|NA
CASSLAAGGFYEQYF
TGTGCCAGCAGCTTAGCGGCGGGGGGGTTCTACGAGCAGTACTTC
>TRBV2|TRBJ1-4|NA|NA
CASRRDGNEKLFF
TGTGCCAGCAGACGGGACGGTAATGAAAAACTGTTTTTT
>TRBV10-3|TRBJ2-3|NA|NA
CAISETQGLPRWADTQYF
TGTGCCATCAGTGAGACCCAGGGACTCCCCAGGTGGGCAGATACGCAGTATTTT
>TRBV7-3|TRBJ2-2|TRBD2|once
CASSRGGDAGELFF
TGTGCCAGCAGTCGGGGGGGGGACGCCGGGGAGCTGTTTTTT
>TRBV11-2|TRBJ2-5|NA|NA
CASSFGGVQETQYF
TGTGCCAGCAGCTTTGGCGGGGTCCAAGAGACCCAGTACTTC